This TCR beta chain derives from a study of blood T cell repertoires in COVID-19. Study-level background: Acute and convalescent COVID-19 specimens originated in the United States, Italy and Spain. Sources were T cells, B-cell-depleted T cells, or PBMCs; the material itself was cDNA or gDNA.

This clone was observed a few times. This CDR3 is 13 amino acids long. The V gene lost 7 bases and the J gene lost 4 bases, with 11 bases spanning the gap. Germline CDR1 reads LNHDA; CDR2 reads SQIVND (reference sequence). Per the original data handling: By means of reference gene primer amplification, nucleated cell counts were estimated. Method: immunoSEQ multiplex PCR; TCRdb's copy keeps in-frame clones and lacks some. That table gives V, J and clone size, and the DNA gave D and trimming. The table has 170,000 or so clones, approximately 86% seen once. This sequence was found in a man in his sixties with COVID-19, enrolled during active disease. This chain links TRBV19 with TRBJ1-3; a possible D gene is TRBD1 (5 bases). Sequenced sample: peripheral blood. This CDR3 is CASKRQSGNTIYF. The CDR3 bases are TGTGCCAGTAAAAGACAGTCGGGAAACACCATATATTTT.